This T cell receptor (beta chain) emerged from a study of shared clonotypes between healthy human individuals. For the study at large: CD8 memory received one plate per donor, CD8 naive two, CD4 memory three and CD4 naive three.

Overall study findings and caveats: Sharing across four donors was highest in naive CD4 (around 5%) and lowest in memory CD8 (roughly 0.4%). Tissues were not sampled, only blood, and their repertoires likely differ.

With regard to this clone: Its specificity is unknown. Other DNA sequences of this sample code for an identical CDR3.

CDR3 length: 15 residues. The V and J ends lost 0 bases and 2 bases, in that order; junction bases with no gene match: 4. Germline V lookup: CDR1 GTSNPN, CDR2 SVGIG (reference sequence). Libraries were prepared by immunoSEQ multiplex PCR; TCRdb keeps only in-frame clonotypes and omits some of them. The sample lists about a million clones, 76% occurring once. V and J are TRBV30 and TRBJ2-1; 7 bases line up with TRBD2. This clonotype was sampled from a man aged 18-30 years in good health. The sample was memory CD4+ T cells sorted from blood. Noted subset: CD45RA-negative fraction. For the CDR3, the DNA is TGTGCCTGGAGTGTACTGGCGGGGGCCTACAATGAGCAGTTCTTC. Protein: CAWSVLAGAYNEQFF.